The rows below give T cell receptor beta chains drawn from one sample of a study of regulatory T cells in long-lasting Graves disease. One entry per CDR3 protein results from TCRdb running MiXCR on the multiplex PCR reads. This sample carries around 250,000 distinct CDR3 sequences, approximately 20% of them seen once, and the ten largest clones take roughly 15%. This same sample was also taken into another study, of T cells in Graves' hyperthyroidism and ophthalmopathy.

The starting material was peripheral blood mononuclear cells (PBMCs), obtained at new diagnosis, from a patient treated with antithyroid drugs. The receptor source for this set is a woman aged 25-40 years with Graves disease. Both conserved end residues are part of each CDR3.

v_call	j_call	cdr3_aa
TRBV28	TRBJ1-2	CASSVDFSGVDGYTF
TRBV11-2	TRBJ1-1	CASSVSLNTEAFF
TRBV12-3/TRBV12-4	TRBJ1-5	CASSLGGTGQPQHF
TRBV10-3	TRBJ1-2	CAISQGGRSFYGYTF
TRBV7-2	TRBJ2-1	CASSRPGLAGGLSSYNEQFF
TRBV2	TRBJ1-4	CASSVMQGEGGLNEKLFF
TRBV9	TRBJ2-3	CASSALGPRPDTQYF
TRBV2	TRBJ2-3	CASKYRGGAGDTQYF
TRBV7-8	TRBJ1-4	CASSPRETGVKLFF
TRBV12-3/TRBV12-4	TRBJ1-5	CASSPRGGNRPQHF
TRBV3-1	TRBJ2-7	CASSQLGHEQYF